This TCR beta chain was identified in a study of T cells in Graves' hyperthyroidism and ophthalmopathy. Overall study: Peripheral blood draws took place at initial diagnosis, ahead of any treatment.

This clonotype was counted many times. The investigators amplified TCR beta CDR3 regions from RNA transcripts. TCR CDR3 underwent first-round RT-PCR with the HTBI primer set. TCRdb independently ran MiXCR on the multiplex PCR reads; one entry per CDR3 protein. Found here are more than 650,000 distinct CDR3 sequences, 13% to 15% of them singletons; the top ten hold approximately 10%. Any patient presenting with uncontrolled infection, other autoimmune disease, pregnancy or lactation was left out. The diagnoses drew upon clinical symptoms, serum thyroxine and TRAb, thyroid ultrasound and orbital computed tomography. Sequencing was done on a sample of blood. The clonotype originates from a woman in her late teens or twenties with Graves' hyperthyroidism.

The CDR3 coding sequence is TGTGCCAGCAGTCCCAGGACAGGCTGGAACACTGAAGCTTTCTTT. It is translated as CASSPRTGWNTEAFF. The V gene is TRBV28, the J gene TRBJ1-1; the match to TRBD1 covers 7 bases. V lost 5 bases to trimming and J lost 1 base; unmatched junction nucleotides: 7. Germline lookup yields CDR1 MDHEN and CDR2 SYDVKM. The CDR3 contains 15 residues.